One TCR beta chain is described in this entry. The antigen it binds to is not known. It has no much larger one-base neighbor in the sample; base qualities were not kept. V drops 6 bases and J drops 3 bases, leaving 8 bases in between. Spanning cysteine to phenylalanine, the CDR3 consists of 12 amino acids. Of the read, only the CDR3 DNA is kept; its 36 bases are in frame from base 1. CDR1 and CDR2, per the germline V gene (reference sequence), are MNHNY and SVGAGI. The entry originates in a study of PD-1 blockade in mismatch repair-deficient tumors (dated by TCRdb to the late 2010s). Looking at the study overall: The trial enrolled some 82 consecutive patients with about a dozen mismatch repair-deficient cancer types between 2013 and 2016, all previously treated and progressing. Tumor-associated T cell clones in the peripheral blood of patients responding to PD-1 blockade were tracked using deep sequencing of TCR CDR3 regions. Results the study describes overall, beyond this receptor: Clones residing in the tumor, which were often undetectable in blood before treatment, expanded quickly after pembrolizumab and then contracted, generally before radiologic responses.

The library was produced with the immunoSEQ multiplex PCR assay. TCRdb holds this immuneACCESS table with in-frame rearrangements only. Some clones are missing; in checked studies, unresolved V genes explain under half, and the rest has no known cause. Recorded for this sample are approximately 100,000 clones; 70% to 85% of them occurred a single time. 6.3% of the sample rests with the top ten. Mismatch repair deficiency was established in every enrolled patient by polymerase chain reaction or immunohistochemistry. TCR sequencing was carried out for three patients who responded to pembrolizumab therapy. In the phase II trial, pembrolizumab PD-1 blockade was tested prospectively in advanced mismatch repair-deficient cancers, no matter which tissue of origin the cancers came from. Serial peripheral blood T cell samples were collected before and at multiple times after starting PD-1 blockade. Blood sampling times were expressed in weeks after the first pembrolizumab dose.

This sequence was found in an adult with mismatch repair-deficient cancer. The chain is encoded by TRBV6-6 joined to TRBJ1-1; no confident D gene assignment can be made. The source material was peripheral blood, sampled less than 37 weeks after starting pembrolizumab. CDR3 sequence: CASRTVDTEAFF. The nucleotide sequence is TGTGCCAGCAGGACGGTGGACACTGAAGCTTTCTTT.